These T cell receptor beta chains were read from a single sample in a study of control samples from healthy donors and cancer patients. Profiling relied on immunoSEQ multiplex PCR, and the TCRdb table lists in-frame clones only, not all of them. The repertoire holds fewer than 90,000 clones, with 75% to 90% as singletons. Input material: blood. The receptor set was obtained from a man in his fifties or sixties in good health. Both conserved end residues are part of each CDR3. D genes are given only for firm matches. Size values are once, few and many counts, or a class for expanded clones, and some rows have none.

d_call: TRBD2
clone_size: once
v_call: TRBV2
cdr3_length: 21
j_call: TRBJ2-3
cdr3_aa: CASSEDSGLAGVERSTDTQYF
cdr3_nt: TGTGCCAGCAGTGAAGATTCGGGACTAGCGGGAGTGGAGCGGAGCACAGATACGCAGTATTTT

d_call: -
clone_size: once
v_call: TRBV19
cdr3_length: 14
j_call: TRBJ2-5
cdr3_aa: CASSISGGWETQYF
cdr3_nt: TGTGCCAGTAGTATCTCAGGGGGGTGGGAGACCCAGTACTTC

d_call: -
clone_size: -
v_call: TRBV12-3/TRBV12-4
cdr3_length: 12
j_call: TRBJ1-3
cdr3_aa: CASEGSGNTIYF
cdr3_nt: TGTGCCAGCGAAGGGTCTGGAAACACCATATATTTT

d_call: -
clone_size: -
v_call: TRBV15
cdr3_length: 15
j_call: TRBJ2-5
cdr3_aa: CATSRAGREQETQYF
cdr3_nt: TGTGCCACCAGCAGAGCTGGCAGGGAGCAAGAGACCCAGTACTTC

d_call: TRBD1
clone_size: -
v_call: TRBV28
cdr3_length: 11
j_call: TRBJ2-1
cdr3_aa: CASSQDRSPFF
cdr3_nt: TGTGCCAGCAGCCAGGACAGGAGCCCGTTCTTC

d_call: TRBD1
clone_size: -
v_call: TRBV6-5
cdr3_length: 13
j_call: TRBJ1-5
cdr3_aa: CASRPTGAQPQHF
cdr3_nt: TGTGCCAGCAGACCTACAGGGGCTCAGCCCCAGCATTTT

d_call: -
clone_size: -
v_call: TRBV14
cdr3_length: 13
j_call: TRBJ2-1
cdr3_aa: CASSQDGGAPQFF
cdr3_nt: TGTGCCAGCAGCCAAGACGGCGGGGCCCCCCAGTTCTTC

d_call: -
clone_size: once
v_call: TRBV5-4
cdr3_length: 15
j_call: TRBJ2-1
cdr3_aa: CASSPDFDQYNEQFF
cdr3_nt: TGTGCCAGCAGCCCCGACTTCGACCAGTACAATGAGCAGTTCTTC

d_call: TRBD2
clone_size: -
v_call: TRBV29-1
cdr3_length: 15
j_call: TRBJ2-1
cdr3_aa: CSARIAGGPLSEQFF
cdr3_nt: TGCAGCGCCCGTATAGCGGGAGGGCCTTTGAGTGAGCAGTTCTTC

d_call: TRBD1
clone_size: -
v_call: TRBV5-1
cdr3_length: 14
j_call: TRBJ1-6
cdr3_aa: CASSPDRVRSPLHF
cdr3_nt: TGCGCCAGCAGCCCAGACAGGGTGCGTTCACCCCTCCACTTT

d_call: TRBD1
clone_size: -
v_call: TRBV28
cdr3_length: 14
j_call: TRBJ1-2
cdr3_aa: CASRLVGQNYGYTF
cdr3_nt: TGTGCCAGCAGACTCGTGGGACAGAACTATGGCTACACCTTC

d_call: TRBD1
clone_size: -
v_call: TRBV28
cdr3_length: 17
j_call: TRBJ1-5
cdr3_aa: CASSLWDRGTSNQPQHF
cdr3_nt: TGTGCCAGCAGTTTATGGGACAGGGGGACGAGCAATCAGCCCCAGCATTTT

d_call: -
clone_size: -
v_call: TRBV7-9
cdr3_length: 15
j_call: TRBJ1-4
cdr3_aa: CASSPGQTTNEKLFF
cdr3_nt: TGTGCCAGCAGCCCCGGACAGACAACTAATGAAAAACTGTTTTTT

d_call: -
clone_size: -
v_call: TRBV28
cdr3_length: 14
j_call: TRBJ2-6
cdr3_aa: CASSWGSGANVLTF
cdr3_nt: TGTGCCAGCAGCTGGGGGTCTGGGGCCAACGTCCTGACTTTC

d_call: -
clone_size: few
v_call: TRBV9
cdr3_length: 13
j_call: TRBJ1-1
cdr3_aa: CASGRDLNTEAFF
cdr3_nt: TGTGCCAGCGGCAGGGATCTGAACACTGAAGCTTTCTTT

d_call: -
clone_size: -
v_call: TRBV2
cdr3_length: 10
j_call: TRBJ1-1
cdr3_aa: CASSEGYAFF
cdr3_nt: TGTGCCAGCAGTGAGGGGTACGCTTTCTTT

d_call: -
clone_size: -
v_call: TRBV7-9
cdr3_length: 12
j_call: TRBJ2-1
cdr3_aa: CASSSRSGEQFF
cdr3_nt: TGTGCCAGCAGCTCCCGGTCGGGTGAGCAGTTCTTC

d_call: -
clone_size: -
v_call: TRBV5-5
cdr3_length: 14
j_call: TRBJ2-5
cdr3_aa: CASSQTNRQETQYF
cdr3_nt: TGTGCCAGCAGCCAGACAAACCGTCAAGAGACCCAGTACTTC

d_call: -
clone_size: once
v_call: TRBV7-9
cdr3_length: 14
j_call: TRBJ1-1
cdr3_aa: CASSLGHENTEAFF
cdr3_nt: TGTGCCAGCAGCTTAGGCCACGAGAACACTGAAGCTTTCTTT

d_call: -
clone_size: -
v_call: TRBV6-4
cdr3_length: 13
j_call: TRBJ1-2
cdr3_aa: CASRLDSFGGYTF
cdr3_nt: TGTGCCAGCAGGTTAGACTCCTTCGGGGGCTACACCTTC

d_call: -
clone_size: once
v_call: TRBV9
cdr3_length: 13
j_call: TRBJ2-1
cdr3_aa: CASSLSGWDEQFF
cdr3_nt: TGTGCCAGCAGTCTCTCGGGATGGGATGAGCAGTTCTTC

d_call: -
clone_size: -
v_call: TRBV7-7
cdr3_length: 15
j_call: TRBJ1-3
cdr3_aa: CASSLRGGPGNTIYF
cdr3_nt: TGTGCTAGCAGCTTAAGAGGGGGACCTGGAAACACCATATATTTT

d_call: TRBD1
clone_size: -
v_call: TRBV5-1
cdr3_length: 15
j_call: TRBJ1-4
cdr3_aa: CASSPGQGKNEKLFF
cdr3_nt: TGCGCCAGCAGCCCAGGACAGGGTAAAAATGAAAAACTGTTTTTT

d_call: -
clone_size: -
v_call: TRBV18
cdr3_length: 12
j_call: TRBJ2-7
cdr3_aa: CASSPREYEQYF
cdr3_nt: TGTGCCAGCTCACCACGGGAGTACGAGCAGTACTTC

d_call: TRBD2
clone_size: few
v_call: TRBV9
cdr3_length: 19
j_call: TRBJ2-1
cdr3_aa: CASSVVVWASGASYNEQFF
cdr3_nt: TGTGCCAGCAGCGTAGTTGTATGGGCCAGCGGGGCCTCCTACAATGAGCAGTTCTTC

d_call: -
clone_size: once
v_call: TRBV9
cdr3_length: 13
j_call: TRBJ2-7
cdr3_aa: CASSAHQGYEQYF
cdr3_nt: TGTGCCAGCAGCGCCCATCAGGGGTACGAGCAGTACTTC

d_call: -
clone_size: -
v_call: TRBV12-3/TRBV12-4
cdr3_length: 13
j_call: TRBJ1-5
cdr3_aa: CASSKYDNQPQHF
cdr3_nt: TGTGCCAGCAGCAAGTACGACAATCAGCCCCAGCATTTT

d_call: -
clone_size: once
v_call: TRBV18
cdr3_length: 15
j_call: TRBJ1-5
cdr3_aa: CASSPPGGSNQPQHF
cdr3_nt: TGTGCCAGCTCACCACCGGGCGGTAGCAATCAGCCCCAGCATTTT

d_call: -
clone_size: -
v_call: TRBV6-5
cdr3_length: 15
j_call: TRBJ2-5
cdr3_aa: CASSYSGGQQETQYF
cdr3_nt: TGTGCCAGCAGTTACTCGGGGGGACAGCAAGAGACCCAGTACTTC

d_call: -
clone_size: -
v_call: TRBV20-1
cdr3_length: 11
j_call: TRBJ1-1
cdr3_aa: CSANGHGEAFF
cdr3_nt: TGCAGTGCCAACGGACATGGCGAAGCTTTCTTT

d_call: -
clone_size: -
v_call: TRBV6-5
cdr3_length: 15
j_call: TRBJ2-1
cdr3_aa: CASSSPVFSYNEQFF
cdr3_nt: TGTGCCAGCAGTTCCCCGGTGTTTTCCTACAATGAGCAGTTCTTC

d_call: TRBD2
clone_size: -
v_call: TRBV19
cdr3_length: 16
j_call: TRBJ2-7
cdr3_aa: CASSLPLAGAYYEQYF
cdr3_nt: TGTGCCAGTAGCCTTCCCCTAGCGGGGGCATACTACGAGCAGTACTTC

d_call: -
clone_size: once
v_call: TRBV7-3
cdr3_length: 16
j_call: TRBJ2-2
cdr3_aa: CASSLNPRGSTGELFF
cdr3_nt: TGTGCCAGCAGCTTAAACCCCCGGGGGAGCACCGGGGAGCTGTTTTTT